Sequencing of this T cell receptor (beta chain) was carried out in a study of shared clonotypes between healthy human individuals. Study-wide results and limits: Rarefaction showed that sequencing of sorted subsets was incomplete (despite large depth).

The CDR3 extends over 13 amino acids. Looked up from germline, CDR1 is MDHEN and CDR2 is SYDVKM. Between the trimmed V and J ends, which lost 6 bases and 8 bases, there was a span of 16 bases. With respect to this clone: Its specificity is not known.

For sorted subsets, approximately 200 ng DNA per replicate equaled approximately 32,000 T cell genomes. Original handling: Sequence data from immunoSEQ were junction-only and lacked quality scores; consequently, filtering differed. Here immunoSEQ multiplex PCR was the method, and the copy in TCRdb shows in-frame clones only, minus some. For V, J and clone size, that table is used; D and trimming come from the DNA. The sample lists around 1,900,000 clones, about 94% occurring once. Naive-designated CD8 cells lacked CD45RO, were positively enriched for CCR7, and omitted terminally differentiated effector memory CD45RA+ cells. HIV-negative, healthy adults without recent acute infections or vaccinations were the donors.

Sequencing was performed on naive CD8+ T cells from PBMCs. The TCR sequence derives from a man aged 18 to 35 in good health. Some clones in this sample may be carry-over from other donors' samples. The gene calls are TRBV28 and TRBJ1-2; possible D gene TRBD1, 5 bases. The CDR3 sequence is CASSLPGSGGYTF. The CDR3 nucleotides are TGTGCCAGCAGCCTCCCAGGGTCTGGCGGCTACACCTTC.